This T cell receptor (beta chain) was captured in a study of T-cell reconstitution after alpha-beta-depleted transplantation in children (dated by TCRdb to the mid-2010s). About the investigation overall: The study quantitatively tracked T-cell immune reconstitution after TCRalphabeta/CD19-depleted allogeneic hematopoietic cell transplantation in children using TCR repertoire profiling.

Remarks on this clonotype: No antigen is known for it. Base qualities are not recorded, but no much larger clone differs from it by a single base.

The library was generated by PCR. The instrument given in TCRdb is Illumina HiSeq 2500. Molecular barcoding was employed in the preparation of TCR libraries, with unique molecular identifiers being used to normalize TCRbeta repertoire quantification. TCRdb redid the processing of the public reads, applying fastp at Q25 and MiXCR, and retained in-frame beta chains. CDR3 protein duplicates are merged, each entry listing the most common genes and DNA. The sample table contains fewer than 95,000 distinct CDR3 sequences; only one count was recorded for less than 15% of them. Of the sample, over 11% falls within the top ten clones. The V and J ends are trimmed by 5 bases and 10 bases, leaving 16 bases between them. Including the terminal cysteine and phenylalanine, the CDR3 comprises 14 residues. Here the CDR3 DNA is all that survives: 42 bases in frame from base 1. CDR1 SGDLS and CDR2 YYNGEE were looked up in the germline V gene.

The clonotype originates from a human donor who donated a stem cell graft to a child with inherited bone marrow failure. The chain is made from TRBV9 and TRBJ1-6, with TRBD1 perhaps the D gene, on 6 matching bases. The material was PBMCs from the stem cell graft donor, obtained from the stem cell graft. The nucleotide sequence is TGTGCCAGCAGATCGAACAGGGAGGGCTCACCCCTCCACTTT. Its protein is CASRSNREGSPLHF.